This T cell receptor beta chain was retrieved from a study of shared T cell receptors in the human thymus. Trimming took off 5 bases at V and 5 bases at J, with 18 bases between the two ends. This CDR3 spans 15 amino acids. The germline CDR1 and CDR2 sequences are LNHDA and SQIVND (reference sequence). Sequencing used immunoSEQ multiplex PCR; TCRdb keeps in-frame clones, though not all of them. This sample yields about 500,000 clones, of which about four fifths are seen a single time; 0.013% belongs to the top ten. A further study also used this sample, focusing on human thymus T cells.

V gene TRBV19 combines with J gene TRBJ2-5; TRBD2 might be the D (5 bases). This sequence originates from a boy in the first two years of life with a congenital heart defect. The material sequenced was thymocytes. The CDR3 loop reads CASSAHWGERETQYF. The CDR3 nucleotides read TGTGCCAGTAGTGCCCACTGGGGAGAACGGGAGACCCAGTACTTC.